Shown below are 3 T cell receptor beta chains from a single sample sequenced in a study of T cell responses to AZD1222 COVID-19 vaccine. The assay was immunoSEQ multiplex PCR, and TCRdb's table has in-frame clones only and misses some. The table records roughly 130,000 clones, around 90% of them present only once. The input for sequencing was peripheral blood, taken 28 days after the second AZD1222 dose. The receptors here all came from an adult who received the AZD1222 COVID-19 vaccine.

This CDR3 reads CASSTRTRADEQYF. The CDR3 DNA reads as TGTGCCAGTAGCACCAGGACTAGGGCCGACGAGCAGTACTTC. The chain couples TRBV19 to TRBJ2-7; 7 bases agree with TRBD2. Losses at the gene ends were 6 bases for V and 5 bases for J; bases not matched to a gene: 10. The CDR3 consists of 14 residues. Germline V lookup: CDR1 LNHDA, CDR2 SQIVND (reference sequence).

The DNA for the CDR3 is TGTGCCAGTAGTATAGAGGGAGTCTCTGGAAACACCATATATTTT. This translates into CASSIEGVSGNTIYF. The chain uses TRBV19 and TRBJ1-3; D remains ambiguous. V was cut by 0 bases and J by 0 bases, with 6 bases left in between. Germline values: CDR1 LNHDA, CDR2 SQIVND (reference sequence). The CDR3 extends over 15 amino acids.

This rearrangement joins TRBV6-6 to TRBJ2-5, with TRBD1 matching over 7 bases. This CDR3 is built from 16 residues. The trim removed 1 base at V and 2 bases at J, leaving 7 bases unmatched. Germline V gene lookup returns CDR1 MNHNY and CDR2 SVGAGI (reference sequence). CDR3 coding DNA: TGTGCCAGCAGTTACTTGGGACAGCACCCTCAAGAGACCCAGTACTTC. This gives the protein CASSYLGQHPQETQYF.